Listed below are T cell receptor beta chains from one sample, sequenced in a study of T cells expressing NK-cell markers. TCRdb reprocessed the 5' RACE reads and keeps a single row for each CDR3 protein, giving no DNA. The sample is made up of 350,000 to 400,000 distinct CDR3 sequences, and the top ten hold approximately 11% of it. The sample taken for sequencing was blood T cells: a sorted CD56 or NKG2C T cell subset, CD4+ or CD8+ T cells, or bulk PBMC T cells (not recorded which). These TCRs come from a woman aged 45-65 years in good health. The CDR3 runs from the conserved cysteine through the conserved F or W.

TRBV24-1,TRBJ2-1,CATRTGGLRNEQFF
TRBV24-1,TRBJ2-1,CATSDPSGRYNEQFF
TRBV5-1,TRBJ2-3,CASSSPPGSGKLDTQYF
TRBV18,TRBJ2-1,CASSPRTWTSGDNEQFF
TRBV6-5,TRBJ2-7,CASSSPGQPYEQYF
TRBV11-2,TRBJ2-4,CASKRGGGGAKNIQYF
TRBV12-3/TRBV12-4,TRBJ2-1,CASSETGGNEQFF
TRBV3-1,TRBJ2-3,CASRPSGTSTDTQYF
TRBV5-1,TRBJ2-7,CASSVFGHDYEQYF
TRBV5-1,TRBJ1-1,CASSLDTGVFNTEAFF
TRBV24-1,TRBJ2-3,CATIETDTDTQYF
TRBV25-1,TRBJ2-6,CASSPASGTGANVLTF
TRBV12-3/TRBV12-4,TRBJ1-1,CASRRSGTFMNTEAFF
TRBV21-1,TRBJ2-3,CASSNSGSTDTQYF
TRBV15,TRBJ2-1,CATSRGVGFAEQFF
TRBV4-1,TRBJ2-1,CASSQVSEHRGWKFF
TRBV12-3/TRBV12-4,TRBJ2-1,CASSFNGRRGNEQFF
TRBV19,TRBJ2-2,CASSRTSGSTGELFF
TRBV20-1,TRBJ2-3,CSARDSLSTTDTQYF
TRBV19,TRBJ2-1,CASSARDTYNEQFF
TRBV4-1,TRBJ2-7,CASSQDWLHNDGSNYEQYF
TRBV12-3/TRBV12-4,TRBJ2-4,CASSFRPGDIQYF
TRBV6-5,TRBJ2-3,CASRKGHTDTQYF
TRBV6-2/TRBV6-3,TRBJ2-3,CASSSDTTDTQYF
TRBV3-1,TRBJ1-5,CASSPVMGNQPQHF
TRBV7-9,TRBJ2-1,CASSFPGTAYNEQFF
TRBV7-9,TRBJ2-3,CASSLADRTGERTQYF
TRBV3-1,TRBJ2-5,CASSQESVQETQYF
TRBV25-1,TRBJ2-1,CASSAASGRGSSYNEQFF
TRBV11-2,TRBJ1-1,CASSSRVRENTEAFF
TRBV20-1,TRBJ2-7,CSAPRVSDPTYEQYF
TRBV20-1,TRBJ2-7,CSARVVSPMAYEQYF
TRBV6-5,TRBJ2-2,CASVPGLLANTGELFF
TRBV4-1,TRBJ2-1,CASSQPGLAGAVTYNEQFF
TRBV21-1,TRBJ2-7,CASSKIGRGDEQYF
TRBV7-8,TRBJ2-6,CASSSLGAGAGANVLTF
TRBV29-1,TRBJ1-1,CSVRRWGTEAFF
TRBV2,TRBJ2-5,CASRQPLTGTRWETQYF
TRBV15,TRBJ2-4,CATSREPLGIQYF
TRBV7-9,TRBJ2-7,CASSSPPDPEQYF